This entry lists 10 T cell receptor beta chains sequenced from one sample in a study of blood T cell repertoires in COVID-19. Sequenced by immunoSEQ multiplex PCR; TCRdb stores in-frame clones only, minus some. The data contain about 69,000 clones, 60% to 85% of them singletons. Material: peripheral blood. These receptors all stem from a man between 60 and 70 years old with acute or convalescent COVID-19.

Remarks on this clone: A read error may produce the germline difference seen at one junction end. The genes are TRBV12-3 or TRBV12-4 and TRBJ1-4; possible D gene TRBD1, 6 bases. This CDR3 is built from 12 residues. For the CDR3, the DNA is TGTGCCAGCAGCCCTAATACGGGACACGGAACTTTT. Protein: CASSPNTGHGTF.

In its sample, this clone was seen once. The genes are TRBV6-2 or TRBV6-3 and TRBJ1-5; D is ambiguous. Looked up from germline, CDR1 is MNHEY and CDR2 is SVGEGT. This CDR3 has 16 amino acids. Trimming took off 4 bases at V and 4 bases at J, with 17 bases between the two ends. CDR3 nucleotides: TGTGCCAGCAGTTCTTTAGCAAGGACGGGAAATCAGCCCCAGCATTTT. This codes for CASSSLARTGNQPQHF.

This sequence joins TRBV7-8 and TRBJ1-3; 8 bases line up with TRBD1. The V and J ends lost 5 bases and 5 bases, in that order; junction bases with no gene match: 8. Germline loops: CDR1 SGHVS, CDR2 FQNEAQ. This CDR3 has 15 amino acids. DNA of the CDR3: TGTGCCAGCAGCGTTATGGGACAGGCCCGAAACACCATATATTTT. This translates into CASSVMGQARNTIYF.

The V and J genes are TRBV24-1 and TRBJ1-4, with TRBD1 identical over 10 bases. Germline CDR1 reads KGHDR; CDR2 reads SFDVKD. The CDR3 has 15 amino acids. The junction had 6 bases not matched to a gene; V was cut back by 4 bases and J by 8 bases. This chain's CDR3 is CATSEPGQGKEKLFF. DNA for the CDR3: TGTGCCACCAGTGAGCCGGGACAGGGGAAAGAAAAACTGTTTTTT.

J is TRBJ2-7 and V is TRBV15; maybe TRBD1 (6 bases). CDR1 is LNHNV and CDR2 is YYDKDF in the germline V gene (reference sequence). V lost 1 base, J lost 0 bases, and 13 bases lay in between. The CDR3 extends over 16 amino acids. CDR3 protein: CATSRVGTTGSYEQYF. The CDR3 coding sequence is TGTGCCACCAGCAGAGTTGGGACGACAGGCTCCTACGAGCAGTACTTC. The variable domain in full, with the rest retrieved from reference TRBV15 and TRBJ2-7, is DAMVIQNPRYQVTQFGKPVTLSCSQTLNHNVMYWYQQKSSQAPKLLFHYYDKDFNNEADTPDNFQSRRPNTSFCFLDIRSPGLGDTAMYLCATSRVGTTGSYEQYFGPGTRLTVT.

The V gene is TRBV7-2, the J gene TRBJ2-1, with 11 nucleotides matching TRBD2. This CDR3 is built from 15 residues. Germline values: CDR1 SGHTA, CDR2 FQGNSA. V was pared by 1 base and J by 5 bases, with 1 base of the junction left unmatched. The CDR3 nucleotides are TGTGCCAGCAGCTTAGGACTAGCGGGAAACAATGAGCAGTTCTTC. Encoded protein: CASSLGLAGNNEQFF.

This clone came up once. This sequence joins TRBV5-6 and TRBJ1-3; the D gene is possibly TRBD1 (5 bases). Looked up from germline, CDR1 is SGHDT and CDR2 is YYEEEE. V lost 3 bases to trimming and J lost 3 bases, with 16 bases between them. The CDR3 runs to 16 residues. The DNA of the CDR3 is TGTGCCAGCAGCTCCACCTCCAGGGACTTTGGAAACACCATATATTTT. It is translated as CASSSTSRDFGNTIYF. Combining the CDR3 with reference TRBV5-6 and TRBJ1-3 gives the whole variable domain DAGVTQSPTHLIKTRGQQVTLRCSPKSGHDTVSWYQQALGQGPQFIFQYYEEEERQRGNFPDRFSGHQFPNYSSELNVNALLLGDSALYLCASSSTSRDFGNTIYFGEGSWLTVV.

The sample holds a few counts of this clone. The V call is TRBV7-8, the J call TRBJ1-1; the D gene is possibly TRBD1 (5 bases). The CDR3 spans 11 residues. The ends were cut back, 5 bases at V and 7 bases at J, with 8 bases in the middle. Germline-derived CDR1 and CDR2 are SGHVS and FQNEAQ. In nucleotides, the CDR3 is TGTGCCAGCAGCCACGACAGTGAAGCTTTCTTT. The encoded protein is CASSHDSEAFF. Full variable domain (missing parts from reference TRBV7-8 and TRBJ1-1): GAGVSQSPRYKVAKRGQDVALRCDPISGHVSLFWYQQALGQGPEFLTYFQNEAQLDKSGLPSDRFFAERPEGSVSTLKIQRTQQEDSAVYLCASSHDSEAFFGQGTRLTVV.

This clone has more than one count but fewer than ten. This rearrangement joins TRBV4-1 to TRBJ1-1; tentative D call: TRBD1 (5 bases). Looked up from germline, CDR1 is MGHRA and CDR2 is YSYEKL. This CDR3 contains 15 residues. The V and J ends lost 6 bases and 5 bases respectively, with 19 bases between them. CDR3 amino acids: CASSTEGRAYTEAFF. CDR3 in DNA: TGCGCCAGCAGTACGGAGGGACGGGCGTATACTGAAGCTTTCTTT.

The chain recombines TRBV5-5 with TRBJ1-2, with 7 positions matching TRBD1. This CDR3 region has 14 residues. Unmatched junction bases numbered 10, after V lost 4 bases and J lost 7 bases. Germline V gives CDR1 SGHKS, CDR2 YYEKEE (reference sequence). In DNA form, the CDR3 reads TGTGCCAGCAGCGAAAACAGGGGTTTAAGTGGCTACACCTTC. Its protein is CASSENRGLSGYTF.